This T cell receptor (beta chain) was documented in a study of CD8 T cells in Susac syndrome. General study points: As acknowledged by the study, its TCR sequencing and HLA analysis included a relatively small number of individuals.

J lost 4 bases, V lost 5 bases, and 10 bases had no gene match. The CDR3 runs to 14 residues. Germline V lookup: CDR1 SQVTM, CDR2 ANQGSEA. The multiple sclerosis controls, all treatment-naive patients, had relapsing-remitting disease that was stable or active. Random hexamers primed reverse transcription of about 0.45 to 1 ug RNA. The authors amplified TCR beta CDR3 across 54 Vbeta and 13 Jbeta using immunoSEQ multiplex PCR. TCRdb reprocessed the immunoSEQ multiplex PCR reads via MiXCR and lists one record per CDR3 protein. The sample shows roughly 130,000 distinct CDR3 sequences, 95% of them seen only once. This clonotype turned up a few times. Its antigen remains unknown.

The chain joins TRBV29-1 to TRBJ1-1; the match to TRBD1 covers 7 bases. The sample consisted of CD4+ T cells from PBMCs. The TCR was taken from a human donor with multiple sclerosis. The CDR3 is CSVYPTGLRTEAFF. The CDR3 bases are TGCAGCGTTTACCCGACAGGGTTGCGCACTGAAGCTTTCTTT.